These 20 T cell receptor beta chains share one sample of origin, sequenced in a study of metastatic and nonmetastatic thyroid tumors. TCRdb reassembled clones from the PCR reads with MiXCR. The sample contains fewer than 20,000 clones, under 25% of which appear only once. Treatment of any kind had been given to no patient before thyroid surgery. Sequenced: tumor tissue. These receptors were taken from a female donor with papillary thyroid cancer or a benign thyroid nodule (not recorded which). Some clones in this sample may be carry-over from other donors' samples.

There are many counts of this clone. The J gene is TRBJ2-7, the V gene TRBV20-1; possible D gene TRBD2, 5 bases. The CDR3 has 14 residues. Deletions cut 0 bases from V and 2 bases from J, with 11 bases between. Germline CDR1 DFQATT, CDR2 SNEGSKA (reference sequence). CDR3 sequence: CSARERTGTYEQYF. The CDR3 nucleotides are TGCAGTGCTAGAGAGCGGACTGGGACCTACGAGCAGTACTTC.

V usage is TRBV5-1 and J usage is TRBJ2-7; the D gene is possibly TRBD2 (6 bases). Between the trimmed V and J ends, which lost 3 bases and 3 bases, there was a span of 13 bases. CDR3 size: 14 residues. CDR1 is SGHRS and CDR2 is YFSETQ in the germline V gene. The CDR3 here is CASSSAGNNYEQYF. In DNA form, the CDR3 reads TGCGCCAGCAGCTCGGCGGGAAACAACTACGAGCAGTACTTC.

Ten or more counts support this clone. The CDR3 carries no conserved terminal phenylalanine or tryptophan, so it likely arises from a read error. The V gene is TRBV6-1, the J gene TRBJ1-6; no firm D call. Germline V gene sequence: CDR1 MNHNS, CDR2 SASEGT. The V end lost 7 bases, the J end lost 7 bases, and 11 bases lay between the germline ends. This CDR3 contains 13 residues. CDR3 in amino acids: CASMAGYNSPLHV. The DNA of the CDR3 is TGTGCCAGCATGGCGGGGTACAATTCACCCCTCCACGTT.

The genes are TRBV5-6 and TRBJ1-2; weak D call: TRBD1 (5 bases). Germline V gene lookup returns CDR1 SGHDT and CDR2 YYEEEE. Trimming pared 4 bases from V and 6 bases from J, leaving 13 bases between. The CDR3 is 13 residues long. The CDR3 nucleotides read TGTGCCAGCAGCCGCCTAGGGGTACATGGCTACACCTTC. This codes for CASSRLGVHGYTF.

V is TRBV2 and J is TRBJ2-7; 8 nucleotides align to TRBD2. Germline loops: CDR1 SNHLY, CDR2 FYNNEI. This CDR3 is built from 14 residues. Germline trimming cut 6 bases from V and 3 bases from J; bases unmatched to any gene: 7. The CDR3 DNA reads TGTGCCAGCAGACCAGGACTAGCCGACTACGAGCAGTACTTC. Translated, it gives CASRPGLADYEQYF.

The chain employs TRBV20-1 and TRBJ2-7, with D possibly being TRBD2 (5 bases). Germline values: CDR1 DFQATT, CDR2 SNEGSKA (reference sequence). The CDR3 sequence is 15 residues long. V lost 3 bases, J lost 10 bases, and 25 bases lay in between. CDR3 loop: CSASPPRGSSYYQYF. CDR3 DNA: TGCAGTGCTAGCCCTCCTCGAGGGAGCTCCTACTATCAGTACTTC.

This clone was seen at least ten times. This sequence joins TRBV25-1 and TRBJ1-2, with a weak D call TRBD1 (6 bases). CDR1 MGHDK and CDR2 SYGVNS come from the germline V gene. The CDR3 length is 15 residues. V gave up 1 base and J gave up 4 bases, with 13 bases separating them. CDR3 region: CASSEFGTPPYGYTF. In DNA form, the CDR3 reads TGTGCCAGCAGTGAATTCGGGACACCCCCCTATGGCTACACCTTC.

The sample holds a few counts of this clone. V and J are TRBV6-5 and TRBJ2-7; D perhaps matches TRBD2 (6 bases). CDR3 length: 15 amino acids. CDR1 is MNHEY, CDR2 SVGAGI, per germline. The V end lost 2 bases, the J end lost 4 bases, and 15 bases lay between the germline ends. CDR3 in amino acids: CASSYTRERSYEQYF. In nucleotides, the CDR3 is TGTGCCAGCAGTTACACGCGGGAAAGGTCGTACGAGCAGTACTTC.

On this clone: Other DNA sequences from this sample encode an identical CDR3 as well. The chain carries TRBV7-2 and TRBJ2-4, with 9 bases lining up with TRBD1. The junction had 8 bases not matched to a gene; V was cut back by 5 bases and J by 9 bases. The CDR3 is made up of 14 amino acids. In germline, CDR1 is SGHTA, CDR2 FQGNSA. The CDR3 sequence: CASSGTGTGSIQYF. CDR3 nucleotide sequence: TGTGCCAGCAGCGGTACAGGGACAGGGAGCATTCAGTACTTC.

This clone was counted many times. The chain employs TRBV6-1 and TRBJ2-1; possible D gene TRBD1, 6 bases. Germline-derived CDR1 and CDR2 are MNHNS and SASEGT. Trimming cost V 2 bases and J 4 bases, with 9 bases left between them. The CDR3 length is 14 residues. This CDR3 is CASSEPGQYNEQFF. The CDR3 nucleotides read TGTGCCAGCAGTGAACCCGGACAGTACAATGAGCAGTTCTTC.

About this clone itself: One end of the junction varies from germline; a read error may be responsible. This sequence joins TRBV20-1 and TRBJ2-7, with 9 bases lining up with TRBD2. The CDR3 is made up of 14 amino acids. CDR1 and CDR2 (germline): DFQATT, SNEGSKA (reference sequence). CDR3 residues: CSAIRTSEYYDQYF. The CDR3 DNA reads TGCAGTGCTATAAGGACTAGCGAGTACTACGATCAGTACTTC.

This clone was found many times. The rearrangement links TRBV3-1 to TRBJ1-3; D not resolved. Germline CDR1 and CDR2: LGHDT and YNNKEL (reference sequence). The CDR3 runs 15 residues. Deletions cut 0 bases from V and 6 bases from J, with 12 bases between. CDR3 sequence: CASSQDALLENTIYF. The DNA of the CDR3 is TGTGCCAGCAGCCAAGATGCGCTTCTGGAAAACACCATATATTTT.

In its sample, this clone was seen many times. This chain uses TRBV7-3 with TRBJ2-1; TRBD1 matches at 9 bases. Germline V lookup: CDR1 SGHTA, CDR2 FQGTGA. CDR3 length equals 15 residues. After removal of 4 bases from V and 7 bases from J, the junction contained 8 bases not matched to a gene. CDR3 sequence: CASSSVQGAGNEQFF. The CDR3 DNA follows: TGTGCCAGCAGCTCAGTACAGGGGGCTGGTAATGAGCAGTTCTTC.

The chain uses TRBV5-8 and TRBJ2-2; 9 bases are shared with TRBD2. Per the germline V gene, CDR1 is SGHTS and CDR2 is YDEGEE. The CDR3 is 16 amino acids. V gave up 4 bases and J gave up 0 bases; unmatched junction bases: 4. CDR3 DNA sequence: TGTGCCAGCAGCCTAGGACTAGCGCCGAACACCGGGGAGCTGTTTTTT. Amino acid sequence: CASSLGLAPNTGELFF.

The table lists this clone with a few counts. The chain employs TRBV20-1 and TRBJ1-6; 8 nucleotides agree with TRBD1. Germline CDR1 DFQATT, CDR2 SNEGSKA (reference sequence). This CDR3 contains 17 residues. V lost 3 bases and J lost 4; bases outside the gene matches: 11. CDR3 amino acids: CSASDPRQGAYNSPLHF. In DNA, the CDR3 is TGCAGTGCTAGCGATCCCCGGCAGGGGGCGTATAATTCACCCCTCCACTTT.

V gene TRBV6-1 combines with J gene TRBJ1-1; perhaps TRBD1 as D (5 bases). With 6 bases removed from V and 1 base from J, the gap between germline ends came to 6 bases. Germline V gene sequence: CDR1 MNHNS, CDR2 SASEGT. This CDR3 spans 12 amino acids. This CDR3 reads CASRGQNTEAFF. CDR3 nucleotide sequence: TGTGCCAGCAGGGGGCAGAACACTGAAGCTTTCTTT.

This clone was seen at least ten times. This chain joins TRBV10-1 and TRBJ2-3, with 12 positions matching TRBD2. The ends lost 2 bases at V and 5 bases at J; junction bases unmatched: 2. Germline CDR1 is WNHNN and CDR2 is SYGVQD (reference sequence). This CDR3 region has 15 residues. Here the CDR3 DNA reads TGCGCCAGCAGTGAGGGGGGACTAGCGGGAGATACGCAGTATTTT. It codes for CASSEGGLAGDTQYF.

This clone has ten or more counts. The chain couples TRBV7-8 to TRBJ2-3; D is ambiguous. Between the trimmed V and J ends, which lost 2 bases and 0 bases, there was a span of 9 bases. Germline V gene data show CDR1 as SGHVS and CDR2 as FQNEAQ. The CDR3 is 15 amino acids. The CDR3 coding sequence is TGTGCCAGCAGCTTATGGGTGGTGAGCACAGATACGCAGTATTTT. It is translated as CASSLWVVSTDTQYF.

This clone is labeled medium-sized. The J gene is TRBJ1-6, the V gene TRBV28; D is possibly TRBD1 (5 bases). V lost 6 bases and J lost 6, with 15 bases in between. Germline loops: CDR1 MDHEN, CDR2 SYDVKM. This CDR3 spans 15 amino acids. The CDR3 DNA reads TGTGCCAGCAGAAATACAGGAGGGGCTAATTCACCCCTCCACTTT. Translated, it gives CASRNTGGANSPLHF.

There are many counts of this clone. CDR3 nucleotide sequence: TGTGCCAGCAGCCCATCGGGGAGGGAGCAGTACTTC. Translated, it gives CASSPSGREQYF. V gene TRBV7-9 combines with J gene TRBJ2-7, with D tentatively TRBD2 (6 bases). The germline gives CDR1 SEHNR, CDR2 FQNEAQ (reference sequence). The V and J ends lost 5 bases and 7 bases respectively, with 12 bases between them. The CDR3 contains 12 residues.